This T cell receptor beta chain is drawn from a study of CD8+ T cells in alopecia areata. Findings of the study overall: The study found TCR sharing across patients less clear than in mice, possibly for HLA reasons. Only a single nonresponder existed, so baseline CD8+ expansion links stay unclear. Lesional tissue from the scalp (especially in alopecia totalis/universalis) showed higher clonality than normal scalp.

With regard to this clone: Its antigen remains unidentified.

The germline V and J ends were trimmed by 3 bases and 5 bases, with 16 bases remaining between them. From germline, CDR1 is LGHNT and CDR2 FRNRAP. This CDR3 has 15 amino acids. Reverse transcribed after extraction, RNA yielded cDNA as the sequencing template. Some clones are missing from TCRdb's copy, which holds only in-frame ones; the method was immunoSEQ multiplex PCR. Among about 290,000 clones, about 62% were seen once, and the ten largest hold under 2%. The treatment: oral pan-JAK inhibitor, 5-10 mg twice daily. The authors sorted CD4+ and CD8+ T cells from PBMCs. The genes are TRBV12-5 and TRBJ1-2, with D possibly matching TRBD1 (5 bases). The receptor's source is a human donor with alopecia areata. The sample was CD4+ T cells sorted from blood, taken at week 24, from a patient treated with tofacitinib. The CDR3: CASGFGGSRRYGYTF. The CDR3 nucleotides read TGTGCTAGTGGTTTTGGGGGGTCGCGGAGGTATGGCTACACCTTC.